The clone carrying this T cell receptor beta chain is labeled medium-sized. Its antigen is as yet unknown. The CDR3 loop spans 15 amino acids. CDR1 and CDR2 from the germline V gene are SNHLY and FYNNEI. The J segment lost 4 bases and the V segment lost 6 bases, leaving 8 bases of the junction unmatched. Alpha and beta constant-region primers primed reverse transcription of about 500 ng RNA. Alpha and beta chain libraries were made separately by chain-specific third strand synthesis with multiplexing indices. MiXCR, run by TCRdb on the 5' RACE reads, gives a single entry per CDR3 protein. The profile shows roughly 11,000 distinct CDR3 sequences, 5% to 5.5% of them singletons. The sample comes from a study of HIV-infected patients and healthy controls. Findings of the study overall: Mean usage of eight alpha and eight beta V genes differed significantly in HIV-infected patients versus controls. Compared with untreated HIV+ repertoires, healthy controls showed roughly threefold more distinct CDR3s and higher Shannon diversity.

No cell fractionation was done, so the repertoire covers all unsorted peripheral blood T cells. The chain is built from TRBV2 and TRBJ1-5; 8 bases are a match to TRBD1. The specimen sequenced was blood. The TCR comes from an adult in good health. The CDR3 DNA reads as TGTGCCAGCAGCAAGTTGACAGGGGCAAATCAGCCCCAGCATTTT. Translating it yields CASSKLTGANQPQHF.